This paragraph reports one T cell receptor beta chain. The data derive from a study of cytomegalovirus exposure and HLA in healthy donors. Both 60 Vbeta primers and 13 Jbeta primers went into the PCR. Profiled with immunoSEQ multiplex PCR; TCRdb holds only in-frame clones, not every one. The sample lists about 210,000 clones, roughly 80% occurring once. The length of the CDR3 is 14 residues. CDR1 SNHLY and CDR2 FYNNEI come from the germline V gene. V was shortened by 6 bases and J by 1 base, with 12 bases between the two germline ends. The chain has TRBV2 and TRBJ1-1; perhaps TRBD1 as D (6 bases). The sequenced sample consisted of PBMCs. This receptor was obtained from a man between 35 and 55 years old in good health and CMV-seropositive. The CDR3 reads CASRNRAQNTEAFF. The CDR3 coding sequence is TGTGCCAGCAGGAACAGGGCCCAGAACACTGAAGCTTTCTTT.